These T cell receptor beta chains were read from a single sample in a study of T cell changes during pregnancy in multiple sclerosis. Some clones are missing from TCRdb's copy, which holds only in-frame ones; the method was immunoSEQ multiplex PCR. The data show around 32,000 clones, roughly 91% seen once. Sequenced material: CD8+ T cells from peripheral blood mononuclear cells, taken in the second trimester of pregnancy. The origin of the receptors is a female donor in good health, enrolled as a control in a pregnancy study. Both conserved end residues are part of each CDR3. Each record gives: clone size, J gene, D gene, V gene, CDR3 protein, CDR3 DNA. A D gene is named only where the DNA matches it firmly. The size of a clone is reported for some rows only, either as once, few or many, or as a class for expanded clones.

size: once; J: TRBJ2-3; D: TRBD2; V: TRBV15; CDR3: CATSRGSGGASDTQYF; DNA: TGTGCCACCAGCAGAGGGAGCGGGGGGGCTTCAGATACGCAGTATTTT
size: NA; J: TRBJ1-2; D: NA; V: TRBV10-2; CDR3: CASTGSEGGVRTF; DNA: TGCGCCAGCACTGGGTCAGAAGGAGGAGTACGGACCTTC
size: NA; J: TRBJ1-4; D: NA; V: TRBV6-4; CDR3: CASSTRASGDEKLFF; DNA: TGTGCCAGCAGTACCCGCGCCTCGGGGGATGAAAAACTGTTTTTT
size: NA; J: TRBJ2-7; D: TRBD1; V: TRBV6-5; CDR3: CASSYSITGAYEQYF; DNA: TGTGCCAGCAGTTACTCGATTACAGGGGCCTACGAGCAGTACTTC
size: NA; J: TRBJ1-1; D: NA; V: TRBV9; CDR3: CASSSTGSRTEAFF; DNA: TGTGCCAGCAGCTCTACAGGGTCGCGGACTGAAGCTTTCTTT
size: NA; J: TRBJ1-3; D: NA; V: TRBV6-7; CDR3: CASSYGCSGNTIYF; DNA: TGTGCCAGCAGTTACGGCTGCTCTGGAAACACCATATATTTT
size: NA; J: TRBJ1-4; D: NA; V: TRBV27; CDR3: CASWTGEAHEKLFF; DNA: TGTGCCAGCTGGACGGGGGAGGCACATGAAAAACTGTTTTTT
size: NA; J: TRBJ1-5; D: NA; V: TRBV9; CDR3: CASSVDGNQPQHF; DNA: TGTGCCAGCAGCGTAGACGGGAATCAGCCCCAGCATTTT
size: NA; J: TRBJ1-6; D: TRBD1; V: TRBV19; CDR3: CASSTTGLPLHF; DNA: TGTGCCAGTAGTACGACAGGGCTACCCCTCCACTTT
size: few; J: TRBJ2-1; D: TRBD2; V: TRBV7-3; CDR3: CASSLAGEEQFF; DNA: TGTGCCAGCAGCCTAGCGGGGGAGGAGCAGTTCTTC
size: NA; J: TRBJ2-5; D: NA; V: TRBV9; CDR3: CASSPWGVETQYF; DNA: TGTGCCAGCAGCCCTTGGGGGGTGGAGACCCAGTACTTC
size: NA; J: TRBJ2-2; D: TRBD1; V: TRBV15; CDR3: CATEGAGGNGELFF; DNA: TGTGCCACCGAGGGGGCAGGGGGCAACGGGGAGCTGTTTTTT
size: NA; J: TRBJ1-1; D: TRBD1; V: TRBV5-4; CDR3: CASSPGQDLVAFF; DNA: TGTGCCAGCAGCCCCGGACAGGACTTAGTAGCTTTCTTT
size: NA; J: TRBJ2-7; D: TRBD2; V: TRBV27; CDR3: CATGGGRHEQYF; DNA: TGTGCCACGGGCGGGGGGAGACACGAGCAGTACTTC
size: NA; J: TRBJ1-6; D: NA; V: TRBV19; CDR3: CASSIEAGGNSPLHF; DNA: TGTGCCAGTAGTATAGAAGCCGGGGGTAATTCACCCCTCCACTTT
size: NA; J: TRBJ2-1; D: TRBD1; V: TRBV7-2; CDR3: CASSSPGGTGRYNEQFF; DNA: TGTGCCAGCAGCTCCCCCGGTGGGACAGGACGCTACAATGAGCAGTTCTTC
size: NA; J: TRBJ1-5; D: NA; V: TRBV9; CDR3: CASSVDAGANQPQHF; DNA: TGTGCCAGCAGCGTAGACGCAGGGGCCAATCAGCCCCAGCATTTT